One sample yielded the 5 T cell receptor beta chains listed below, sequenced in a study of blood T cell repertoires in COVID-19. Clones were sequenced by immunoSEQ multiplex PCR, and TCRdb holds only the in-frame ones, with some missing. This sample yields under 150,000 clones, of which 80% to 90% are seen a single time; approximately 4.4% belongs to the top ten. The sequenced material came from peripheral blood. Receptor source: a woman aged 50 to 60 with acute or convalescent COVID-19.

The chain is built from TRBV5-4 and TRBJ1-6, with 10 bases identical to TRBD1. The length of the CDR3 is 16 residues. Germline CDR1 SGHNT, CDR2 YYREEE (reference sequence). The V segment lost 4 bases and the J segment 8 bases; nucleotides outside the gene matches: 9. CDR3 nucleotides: TGTGCCAGCAGCATGACAGGGGGCTCGGTTTATTCACCCCTCCACTTT. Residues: CASSMTGGSVYSPLHF.

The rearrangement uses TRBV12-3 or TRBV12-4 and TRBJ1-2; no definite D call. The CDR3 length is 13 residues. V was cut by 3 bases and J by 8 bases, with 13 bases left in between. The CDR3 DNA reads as TGTGCCAGCAGTTTGATATCGGCAGGAGGCTACACCTTC. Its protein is CASSLISAGGYTF.

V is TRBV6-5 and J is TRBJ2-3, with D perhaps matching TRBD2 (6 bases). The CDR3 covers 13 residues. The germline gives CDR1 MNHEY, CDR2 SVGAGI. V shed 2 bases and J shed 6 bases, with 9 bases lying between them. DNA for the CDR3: TGTGCCAGCAGTTACGTGGGGGGTGATACGCAGTATTTT. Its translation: CASSYVGGDTQYF.

The CDR3 sequence is CASAPQGITDTQYF. The CDR3 region has the DNA TGTGCCAGTGCCCCGCAGGGAATCACAGATACGCAGTATTTT. The chain employs TRBV10-3 and TRBJ2-3, with D perhaps TRBD1 (5 bases). The V end lost 10 bases, the J end lost 2 bases, and 16 bases lay between the germline ends. The germline V gene has CDR1 ENHRY and CDR2 SYGVKD. CDR3 length: 14 amino acids.

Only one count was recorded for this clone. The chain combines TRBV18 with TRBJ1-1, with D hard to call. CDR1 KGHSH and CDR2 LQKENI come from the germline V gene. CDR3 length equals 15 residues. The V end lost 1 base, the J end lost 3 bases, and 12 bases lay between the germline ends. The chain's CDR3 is CASSPQRARDTEAFF. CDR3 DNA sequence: TGTGCCAGCTCACCACAGAGGGCTCGGGACACTGAAGCTTTCTTT.